Presented here are 16 T cell receptor beta chains from one specimen sequenced in a study of blood T cell repertoires in COVID-19. This table comes from immunoSEQ multiplex PCR, and its TCRdb copy is limited to in-frame clones, with some not included. Of hundreds of thousands of clones listed, around nine tenths are singletons. Sequences were obtained from peripheral blood. The receptors originated from a woman aged 18-30 years who had recovered from COVID-19.

The CDR3 DNA reads TGCGCCAGCAGCCAGGACGACAGGGTACGTCTCACAGATACGCAGTATTTT. Translation: CASSQDDRVRLTDTQYF. V and J are TRBV4-3 and TRBJ2-3; 7 bases fit TRBD1. Trimming at V came to 3 bases and at J to 2 bases, leaving 11 bases not matched to a gene. Germline-derived CDR1 and CDR2 are LGHNA and YSLEER. The CDR3 runs to 17 residues.

This sequence joins TRBV5-3 and TRBJ1-2; no clear D gene. TRBV5-3 is filed as an ORF, its function uncertain. The CDR3 totals 17 residues. Trimming pared 3 bases from V and 4 bases from J, leaving 22 bases between. This CDR3 reads CARSYSMGGGFPYGYTF. CDR3 DNA sequence: TGTGCCAGAAGCTATAGTATGGGTGGAGGCTTTCCCTATGGCTACACCTTC.

Notes on this clone: At one end the junction does not follow the germline gene, possibly because of a read error. The DNA of the CDR3 is TGTGCCAGCACTGAAGCGGAGTCTAGCACAGATACGCAGTATTTT. It is translated as CASTEAESSTDTQYF. The chain has TRBV6-1 and TRBJ2-3, with a tentative D call TRBD2 (5 bases). Germline V gene sequence: CDR1 MNHNS, CDR2 SASEGT. The CDR3 runs 15 residues.

The chain recombines TRBV3-1 (or the pseudogene TRBV3-2) with TRBJ2-1; 11 nucleotides line up with TRBD2. CDR3 size: 16 residues. Unmatched junction bases numbered 7, after V lost 5 bases and J lost 4 bases. Germline V gene lookup returns CDR1 LGHDT and CDR2 YNNKEL (reference sequence). The CDR3, as DNA: TGTGCCAGCAGCGATCCCGGGACTAGCGGATACAATGAGCAGTTCTTC. Its translation: CASSDPGTSGYNEQFF.

V gene TRBV24-1 combines with J gene TRBJ2-5; 8 bases are shared with TRBD2. This CDR3 has 16 residues. Germline trimming cut 4 bases from V and 0 bases from J; bases unmatched to any gene: 6. Germline V lookup: CDR1 KGHDR, CDR2 SFDVKD. This CDR3 is CATSDPGGSYQETQYF. In nucleotides, the CDR3 is TGTGCCACCAGTGACCCGGGGGGGAGCTACCAAGAGACCCAGTACTTC.

The J gene is TRBJ2-3, the V gene TRBV10-1, with TRBD1 identical over 9 bases. Unmatched junction bases numbered 4, after V lost 2 bases and J lost 1 base. The CDR3 loop spans 16 amino acids. CDR1 is WNHNN, CDR2 SYGVQD, per germline (reference sequence). The CDR3 spells CASSENRGPGTDTQYF. DNA of the CDR3: TGCGCCAGCAGTGAGAACAGGGGGCCCGGCACAGATACGCAGTATTTT.

This chain connects TRBV7-2 to TRBJ1-1; D uncertain. This CDR3 is 14 amino acids long. CDR1 SGHTA and CDR2 FQGNSA come from the germline V gene. Trimming stripped 0 bases from V and 10 bases from J, with 15 bases between. The CDR3 region is CASSLASDRAGAFF. The CDR3 nucleotides read TGTGCCAGCAGCTTAGCCTCGGACCGGGCGGGAGCTTTCTTT.

V gene TRBV5-4 combines with J gene TRBJ2-1; the match to TRBD2 covers 9 bases. Per the germline V gene, CDR1 is SGHNT and CDR2 is YYREEE (reference sequence). Germline trimming cut 4 bases from V and 7 bases from J; bases unmatched to any gene: 9. The CDR3 extends over 15 amino acids. CDR3 in amino acids: CASSPSAGGGNEQFF. The CDR3 coding sequence is TGTGCCAGCAGCCCTAGTGCGGGAGGGGGGAATGAGCAGTTCTTC.

A word on this clone: This specimen includes other DNA sequences encoding the same CDR3. V gene TRBV7-2 combines with J gene TRBJ1-3; 7 bases line up with TRBD1. There are 14 residues in the CDR3. The V and J ends lost 2 bases and 3 bases, in that order; junction bases with no gene match: 1. Germline V lookup: CDR1 SGHTA, CDR2 FQGNSA. CDR3 in DNA: TGTGCCAGCAGCTTATACAGGGGTGGAAACACCATATATTTT. Its protein product is CASSLYRGGNTIYF.

The chain employs TRBV7-9 and TRBJ2-7; TRBD2 might be the D (6 bases). The CDR3 length is 13 residues. Germline assignment: CDR1 SEHNR and CDR2 FQNEAQ (reference sequence). The V and J ends lost 4 bases and 2 bases respectively, with 9 bases between them. Written as DNA, the CDR3 is TGTGCCAGCAGCTGGCGGGACGCCTACGAGCAGTACGTC. It codes for CASSWRDAYEQYV.

This clone has only one observation. V is TRBV9 and J is TRBJ2-2; TRBD2 agrees at 12 bases. The germline gives CDR1 SGDLS, CDR2 YYNGEE. CDR3 length: 16 amino acids. V shed 4 bases and J 3 bases; nucleotides not matched to a gene: 4. In DNA form, the CDR3 reads TGTGCCAGCAGCTTCCGGACTAGCGGGGACACCGGGGAGCTGTTTTTT. Its protein is CASSFRTSGDTGELFF.

The rearrangement links TRBV5-5 to TRBJ2-4; possible D gene TRBD1, 5 bases. The CDR3 has 16 amino acids. Germline lookup yields CDR1 SGHKS and CDR2 YYEKEE (reference sequence). Trimming took off 0 bases at V and 1 base at J, with 11 bases between the two ends. CDR3 bases: TGTGCCAGCAGCTTGGATGTAGGGGCGGCCAAAAACATTCAGTACTTC. The encoded protein is CASSLDVGAAKNIQYF.

In this sample, this clone turned up once. This chain joins TRBV18 and TRBJ2-2; 7 bases match TRBD2. The junction had 9 bases not matched to a gene; V was cut back by 5 bases and J by 6 bases. CDR3 length: 15 residues. CDR1 and CDR2 (germline): KGHSH, LQKENI. CDR3 loop: CASSASGSGAGELFF. CDR3 DNA: TGTGCCAGCTCAGCATCCGGGAGCGGGGCCGGGGAGCTGTTTTTT.

The chain joins TRBV12-3 or TRBV12-4 to TRBJ1-2; 7 bases align to TRBD1. The CDR3 covers 12 residues. The CDR3 protein is CATRRTGGGYTF. CDR3 DNA: TGTGCTACCCGAAGGACAGGCGGTGGCTACACCTTC.

This clone was seen just once. The gene calls are TRBV2 and TRBJ2-3; 12 positions agree with TRBD2. CDR3 length equals 15 residues. V shed 5 bases, J shed 5 bases, and the junction held 5 bases outside the gene matches. CDR1 SNHLY and CDR2 FYNNEI come from the germline V gene. CDR3 sequence (DNA): TGTGCCAGCAGTTGGACTAGCGGGATTGGAGATACGCAGTATTTT. Protein product: CASSWTSGIGDTQYF.

The rearrangement uses TRBV5-1 and TRBJ2-3; 12 positions agree with TRBD2. This CDR3 comprises 20 residues. The germline CDR1 and CDR2 sequences are SGHRS and YFSETQ. V was pared by 0 bases and J by 1 base, with 12 bases of the junction left unmatched. CDR3 protein: CASSLAGLAGGPKGTDTQYF. CDR3 DNA: TGCGCCAGCAGCTTGGCCGGGCTAGCGGGAGGGCCCAAAGGCACAGATACGCAGTATTTT.